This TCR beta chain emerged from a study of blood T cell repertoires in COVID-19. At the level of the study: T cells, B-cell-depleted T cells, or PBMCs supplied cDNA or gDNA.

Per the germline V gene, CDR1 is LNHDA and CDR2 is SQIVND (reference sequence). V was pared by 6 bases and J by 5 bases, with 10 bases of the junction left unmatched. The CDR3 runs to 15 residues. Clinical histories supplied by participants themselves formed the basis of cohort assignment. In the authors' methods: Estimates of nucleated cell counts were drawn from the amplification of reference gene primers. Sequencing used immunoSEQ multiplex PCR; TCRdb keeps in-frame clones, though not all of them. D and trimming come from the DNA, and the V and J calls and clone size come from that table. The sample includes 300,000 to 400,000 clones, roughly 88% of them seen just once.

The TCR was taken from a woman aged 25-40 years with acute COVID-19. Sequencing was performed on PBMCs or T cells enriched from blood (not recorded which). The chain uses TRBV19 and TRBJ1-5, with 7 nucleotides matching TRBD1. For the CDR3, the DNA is TGTGCCAGTAGCAGAACAGGGGTAGGTTATCAGCCCCAGCATTTT. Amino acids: CASSRTGVGYQPQHF.